This T cell receptor beta chain was recovered during a study of blood T cell repertoires in COVID-19. The wider study: PBMCs, B-cell-depleted T cells, or T cells were the source of the cDNA or gDNA that made up the material.

Researchers sorted participants into cohorts using their self-reported clinical history. TCRdb's copy holds only in-frame clones and misses some; the assay was immunoSEQ multiplex PCR. The sample holds fewer than 500,000 clones, around 90% seen once. This CDR3 region has 14 residues. Trimming removed 3 bases from V and 4 bases from J, with 12 bases in between. The germline CDR1 and CDR2 sequences are MNHNS and SASEGT. This clonotype originated in a woman aged 18-29 years who had recovered from COVID-19. The sequencing input was PBMCs or T cells enriched from blood (not recorded which). The V gene is TRBV6-1, the J gene TRBJ1-1; D is unresolved. The CDR3 DNA reads as TGTGCCAGCAGTGAGGGGAGTATTGGCACTGAAGCTTTCTTT. It yields the protein CASSEGSIGTEAFF.